A single sample is the source of the 22 T cell receptor beta chains below, sequenced in a study of cytomegalovirus exposure and HLA in healthy donors. PCR employed 60 Vbeta and 13 Jbeta primers. TCRdb's table, derived via immunoSEQ multiplex PCR, lists solely in-frame clones and lacks some. The sample yields about 180,000 clones, 70% to 80% seen once. The sample consisted of PBMCs. The receptors here all came from a woman aged 40 to 50 in good health and CMV-seronegative.

This clone turned up a few times. The V gene is TRBV5-4, the J gene TRBJ1-3; 7 bases match TRBD1. V trimming: 7 bases; J trimming: 0 bases; junction bases outside the gene matches: 7. This CDR3 is built from 15 residues. Germline CDR1 SGHNT, CDR2 YYREEE (reference sequence). The CDR3 DNA sequence: TGTGCCAGCGGGGGACAGCCGGACTCTGGAAACACCATATATTTT. This gives the protein CASGGQPDSGNTIYF.

This clone appeared a few times. CDR3: CASSKRKRRKLKNTEAFF. CDR3 sequence (DNA): TGTGCCAGCAGCAAACGAAAGAGGAGGAAGCTTAAGAACACTGAAGCTTTCTTT. The chain carries TRBV21-1 and TRBJ1-1. TRBV21-1 constitutes a pseudogene. The CDR3 totals 18 residues.

This chain links TRBV6-6 with TRBJ2-2; 11 nucleotides match TRBD1. The CDR3 sequence is 15 residues long. Germline V lookup: CDR1 MNHNY, CDR2 SVGAGI (reference sequence). V lost 2 bases and J lost 7; bases outside the gene matches: 3. Written as DNA, the CDR3 is TGTGCCAGCAGTTACGGGACAGGGGGTATCGGGGAGCTGTTTTTT. Translating gives CASSYGTGGIGELFF.

The rearrangement links TRBV4-2 to TRBJ2-7, with 9 bases fitting TRBD2. This CDR3 has 18 amino acids. The V segment lost 0 bases and the J segment 3 bases; nucleotides outside the gene matches: 12. Germline lookup yields CDR1 LGHNA and CDR2 YNFKEQ. The CDR3 DNA sequence: TGTGCCAGCAGCCAAGATCCGATCCGTCTAGCGGGGTTCTACGAGCAGTACTTC. Translated: CASSQDPIRLAGFYEQYF.

The V gene is TRBV6-5, the J gene TRBJ1-5, with 8 bases lining up with TRBD1. Germline lookup yields CDR1 MNHEY and CDR2 SVGAGI. The CDR3 extends over 15 amino acids. V was pared by 8 bases and J by 4 bases, with 10 bases of the junction left unmatched. The chain's CDR3 is CASRRGREVNQPQHF. CDR3 nucleotide sequence: TGTGCCAGCCGCAGGGGGCGCGAGGTTAATCAGCCCCAGCATTTT.

V is TRBV19 and J is TRBJ2-3; 10 positions agree with TRBD1. CDR3 size: 14 residues. V was pared by 5 bases and J by 7 bases, with 6 bases of the junction left unmatched. CDR1 is LNHDA and CDR2 is SQIVND in the germline V gene (reference sequence). The CDR3 protein is CASSPGTGVNTQYF. The CDR3, as DNA: TGTGCCAGTAGTCCCGGGACAGGGGTAAATACGCAGTATTTT.

This chain links TRBV7-2 with TRBJ2-7, with TRBD2 matching over 11 bases. The CDR3 covers 15 residues. CDR1 and CDR2 (germline): SGHTA, FQGNSA. V dropped 3 bases and J dropped 1; count of bases not matched to a gene: 2. This CDR3 is CASSFGTSGSYEQYF. DNA of the CDR3: TGTGCCAGCAGCTTCGGGACTAGCGGATCCTACGAGCAGTACTTC.

The chain recombines TRBV5-1 with TRBJ1-2; unclear D gene. V was clipped by 0 bases and J by 5 bases, with 8 bases between them. The germline V gene has CDR1 SGHRS and CDR2 YFSETQ. The CDR3 length is 13 residues. CDR3 residues: CASSLEFSYGYTF. CDR3 nucleotides: TGCGCCAGCAGCTTGGAGTTCAGTTATGGCTACACCTTC. The full variable domain, rest sourced from reference TRBV5-1 and TRBJ1-2, is KAGVTQTPRYLIKTRGQQVTLSCSPISGHRSVSWYQQTPGQGLQFLFEYFSETQRNKGNFPGRFSGRQFSNSRSEMNVSTLELGDSALYLCASSLEFSYGYTFGSGTRLTVV.

This chain connects TRBV18 to TRBJ1-4; D gene unclear. The germline V gene encodes CDR1 KGHSH and CDR2 LQKENI. This CDR3 has 15 amino acids. The V and J ends lost 1 base and 1 base respectively, with 7 bases between them. CDR3 amino acids: CASSPRPGTNEKLFF. The CDR3 nucleotides are TGTGCCAGCTCACCACGGCCGGGAACTAATGAAAAACTGTTTTTT.

The chain employs TRBV5-6 and TRBJ2-3; a weak D match, TRBD1 (5 bases). Trimming shortened V by 4 bases and J by 4 bases, and 10 bases separated the two germline ends. Germline V gives CDR1 SGHDT, CDR2 YYEEEE. The CDR3 has 13 residues. For the CDR3, the DNA is TGTGCCAGCAGCGTCACAGGAGCAGATACGCAGTATTTT. Its protein is CASSVTGADTQYF.

This clone is a singleton in its sample. This chain's CDR3 is CASSLVTANTGELFF. CDR3 in DNA: TGTGCCAGCAGCTTGGTGACAGCCAACACCGGGGAGCTGTTTTTT. The V gene is TRBV5-4, the J gene TRBJ2-2; TRBD1 might be the D (5 bases). This CDR3 is 15 amino acids long. Germline V CDR1 and CDR2: SGHNT, YYREEE (reference sequence). The V gene lost 0 bases and the J gene lost 2 bases, with 8 bases spanning the gap.

The chain joins TRBV6-6 to TRBJ1-1; D is undetermined. Germline V gene sequence: CDR1 MNHNY, CDR2 SVGAGI (reference sequence). The CDR3 is 12 amino acids. Trimming pared 0 bases from V and 7 bases from J, leaving 6 bases between. The CDR3 here is CASSYSPFEAFF. The CDR3 region has the DNA TGTGCCAGCAGTTACTCCCCATTTGAAGCTTTCTTT.

The chain couples TRBV5-1 to TRBJ2-4, with 10 bases matching TRBD1. Germline V gene data show CDR1 as SGHRS and CDR2 as YFSETQ. The CDR3 is 15 residues long. The V segment lost 0 bases and the J segment 5 bases; nucleotides outside the gene matches: 2. This chain's CDR3 is CASSLVGTGENIQYF. The CDR3 DNA follows: TGCGCCAGCAGCTTGGTAGGGACAGGGGAAAACATTCAGTACTTC.

The chain combines TRBV5-4 with TRBJ2-7, with 12 bases aligning to TRBD2. Germline CDR1 and CDR2: SGHNT and YYREEE (reference sequence). This CDR3 is 16 amino acids long. V was pared by 7 bases and J by 2 bases, with 10 bases of the junction left unmatched. The CDR3 loop reads CASRGALAGGTYEQYF. DNA of the CDR3: TGTGCCAGCCGCGGGGCACTAGCGGGAGGCACCTACGAGCAGTACTTC.

This chain links TRBV2 with TRBJ2-1; 11 bases match TRBD2. V was pared by 5 bases and J by 8 bases, with 8 bases of the junction left unmatched. Germline CDR1 SNHLY, CDR2 FYNNEI. The CDR3 sequence is 15 residues long. The CDR3 is CASSREVLAGDEQFF. The DNA for the CDR3 is TGTGCCAGCAGTAGGGAGGTACTAGCGGGAGATGAGCAGTTCTTC. The variable domain in full, with the rest retrieved from reference TRBV2 and TRBJ2-1, is EPEVTQTPSHQVTQMGQEVILRCVPISNHLYFYWYRQILGQKVEFLVSFYNNEISEKSEIFDDQFSVERPDGSNFTLKIRSTKLEDSAMYFCASSREVLAGDEQFFGPGTRLTVL.

This clone was seen only once. The genes are TRBV28 and TRBJ1-5; TRBD1 aligns across 9 bases. This CDR3 has 13 residues. Germline-derived CDR1 and CDR2 are MDHEN and SYDVKM. Trimming at V came to 10 bases and at J to 5 bases, leaving 6 bases not matched to a gene. CDR3 DNA sequence: TGTGCCACGTTCACAGGGGGCGATCAGCCCCAGCATTTT. Translated: CATFTGGDQPQHF.

The chain uses TRBV27 and TRBJ1-4; TRBD1 aligns across 9 bases. J was trimmed by 4 bases and V by 6 bases; bases with no gene match: 9. Per germline, CDR1 MNHEY and CDR2 SMNVEV (reference sequence). CDR3 size: 16 residues. The chain's CDR3 is CASRSTGGRINEKLFF. The CDR3 nucleotides read TGTGCCAGCAGATCAACAGGGGGCAGGATTAATGAAAAACTGTTTTTT.

The rearrangement links TRBV5-4 to TRBJ2-7, with 12 nucleotides matching TRBD2. With 3 bases clipped from V and 6 bases from J, the junction kept 7 bases outside the gene matches. Germline loops: CDR1 SGHNT, CDR2 YYREEE (reference sequence). This CDR3 comprises 15 residues. CDR3 protein: CASSSVLAGGSEQYF. DNA of the CDR3: TGTGCCAGCAGCTCCGTTCTAGCGGGGGGGAGCGAGCAGTACTTC.

This clone turned up a few times. The CDR3, as DNA: TGTGCCAGCTCCCTAGACTCCGGGACTAGCGGGTTAACTAGCACAGATACGCAGTATTTT. Encoded protein: CASSLDSGTSGLTSTDTQYF. The gene calls are TRBV18 and TRBJ2-3; 12 positions match TRBD2. Trimming at V came to 6 bases and at J to 0 bases, leaving 16 bases not matched to a gene. The CDR3 spans 20 residues. Germline assignment: CDR1 KGHSH and CDR2 LQKENI.

This sequence joins TRBV5-1 and TRBJ2-7; 11 bases are shared with TRBD2. CDR3 length: 16 residues. Trimming at V came to 0 bases and at J to 2 bases, leaving 4 bases not matched to a gene. CDR1 and CDR2 (germline): SGHRS, YFSETQ. The CDR3, as DNA: TGCGCCAGCAGCTTGGGGAGTAGCGGGAGGGCCTACGAGCAGTACTTC. This translates into CASSLGSSGRAYEQYF.

The sample holds a few counts of this clone. This sequence joins TRBV2 and TRBJ1-4; D not resolved. The CDR3 covers 13 residues. Germline V lookup: CDR1 SNHLY, CDR2 FYNNEI. Trimming pared 8 bases from V and 5 bases from J, leaving 12 bases between. The CDR3 DNA reads TGTGCCAGCGGGAGGCCTACAAATGAAAAACTGTTTTTT. This encodes CASGRPTNEKLFF.

The V and J genes are TRBV9 and TRBJ2-1, with D possibly TRBD1 on 6 matching bases. Germline CDR1 and CDR2: SGDLS and YYNGEE. CDR3 length: 16 residues. V shed 3 bases and J shed 10 bases, with 23 bases lying between them. CDR3 loop: CASSEQPRTVPHEQFF. CDR3 coding DNA: TGTGCCAGCAGCGAACAACCCCGGACAGTGCCCCACGAGCAGTTCTTC.